This paragraph reports one T cell receptor beta chain. Its antigen is unknown. It has no much larger one-base neighbor in the sample; base qualities were not kept. A MiSeq instrument was used for deep resolution sequencing, which targeted depths ranging from 1 in 1 million up to 1 in 200,000 T cells, with coverage averaging 10x for each clonotype. The immunoSEQ hsTCRB Kit was used to generate the TCR beta libraries. In the source study's methods: Data were analyzed with ImmunoSEQ Data Assistant and ImmunoSEQ Analyzer, with V, D and J genes assigned per IMGT definitions. Clonality was computed as one minus normalized Shannon entropy of productive rearrangement frequencies, ranging from 0 to 1. Only overrepresented clonotypes making up at least 0.05% of the repertoire of each patient were included in the public clonotype analysis. Some 13 repertoires from age-matched healthy donors, obtained from immuneACCESS, served as clonality controls. TCRdb holds this immuneACCESS table with in-frame rearrangements only. Some clones are missing; in checked studies, unresolved V genes explain under half, and the rest has no known cause. That table gives V, J and clone size, and the DNA gave D and trimming. This sample is represented by 140,000 or so clones; roughly 83% of them were singletons. 9.5% to 15% of the sample rests with the top ten.

This record comes from a study of cytotoxic CD8 clonotypes in ibrutinib-treated CLL (dated by TCRdb to the early 2020s). Background for the entire study: The cohort included approximately 15 treatment-naive and about a dozen relapsed/refractory patients; 17 to 18 were IGHV unmutated. Responses were partial in 25 or so patients and complete in 2; after median approximately 69 months follow-up, about 14 stayed in remission and approximately twelve progressed. Response samples were obtained after a median of approximately twelve months of treatment, with a range of about 6 to 36 months. On average, each sample yielded 255,043 productive templates and about 100,000 productive rearrangements. Of the approximately 86 people in the trial, 26 had longitudinal samples available. Cryopreserved peripheral blood mononuclear cells were collected before treatment, at response, and at either disease progression or sustained remission. Every remission and progressive disease sample was obtained while ibrutinib was still being received by the patients.

Trimming costs V 4 bases and J 5 bases, and their ends lie 15 bases apart. The germline V gene encodes CDR1 SGHRS and CDR2 YFSETQ. The CDR3 has 14 amino acids, counting the end cysteine and phenylalanine. Of the read, only the CDR3 DNA is kept; its 42 bases are in frame from base 1. The investigation overall reported the following: Clonality increased at ibrutinib response, stayed stable in sustained remission, and fell back toward baseline at progression. Public clonotypes were found to be uncommon and were observed to contract or remain stable during treatment; the increase in clonality was shown to reflect expansion of private clonotypes at ibrutinib response. At baseline, clonality was higher than in age-matched healthy donors and showed a strong correlation with circulating CD8+ T-cell counts. Sustained-remission and progressing patients did not have matched sampling times, and lymph node repertoires were not examined.

The time point label corresponds to: approximately eleven months on ibrutinib. For TCR beta library preparation, roughly 2.2 micrograms of genomic DNA were isolated from cryopreserved PBMCs. Longitudinal blood samples from CLL patients receiving ibrutinib monotherapy were subjected to high-throughput TCR beta sequencing. The patients were enrolled in a single-center, open-label phase 2 trial of ibrutinib monotherapy. This TCR was sampled from a human donor with chronic lymphocytic leukemia. The chain is made from TRBV5-1 and TRBJ2-5; the D region may be TRBD1 or TRBD2, each matching 5 bases equally. This material consisted of PBMCs, taken after 12 months of ibrutinib treatment. The sequenced DNA: TGCGCCAGCAGCCCCGGGACGCCGAAGGAGACCCAGTACTTC. Translated, it gives CASSPGTPKETQYF.